The source of this T cell receptor (beta chain) is a study of regulatory and conventional T cells in RAG deficiency. In the study overall: Hypomorphic RAG mutations in CID or atypical SCID frequently accompany autoimmunity.

With 2 bases removed from V and 1 base from J, the gap between germline ends came to 2 bases. CDR3 length: 13 residues. The germline CDR1 and CDR2 sequences are SEHNR and FQNEAQ (reference sequence). Blood CD4+ CD25-low CD127-high conventional T cells supplied the genomic DNA template. Notes on this clone: The antigen remains unidentified.

The table came from immunoSEQ multiplex PCR; TCRdb's copy has only in-frame clones and leaves some out. The table has some 8,800 clones, around 94% seen once. General study results and limits: Shorter CDR3s in all patient subsets; >85% Treg-Tconv overlap in Omenn.

Sequencing used CD4+ effector T cells sorted from blood. The gene calls are TRBV7-9 and TRBJ2-2; D is uncertain. This clonotype was obtained from a human donor with RAG deficiency presenting as severe combined immunodeficiency. CDR3 region: CASSLKNTGELFF. DNA of the CDR3: TGTGCCAGCAGCTTAAAGAACACCGGGGAGCTGTTTTTT.